The 18 T cell receptor beta chains below all came from one sample that was sequenced in a study of OX40 agonist ivuxolimab in advanced cancers. The protocol was immunoSEQ multiplex PCR, while the TCRdb copy is restricted to in-frame clones and leaves out a portion. The data show about 71,000 clones, 86% seen once. The starting material was CD4+ or CD8+ T cells sorted from blood, obtained in a trial of the OX40 agonist ivuxolimab. These receptors all come from an adult with an advanced solid tumor such as melanoma, head and neck, liver or kidney cancer.

This clone has a handful of counts. This chain links TRBV7-2 with TRBJ2-1, with a possible D match to TRBD2 (5 bases). Germline CDR1 SGHTA, CDR2 FQGNSA. The CDR3 has 12 residues. Trimming stripped 4 bases from V and 6 bases from J, with 7 bases between. The CDR3 sequence is CASSWRSNEQFF. CDR3 DNA: TGTGCCAGCAGCTGGAGGAGCAATGAGCAGTTCTTC.

The chain employs TRBV7-2 and TRBJ2-3; the match to TRBD2 covers 9 bases. The CDR3 totals 14 residues. The germline CDR1 and CDR2 sequences are SGHTA and FQGNSA. J gave up 6 bases and V 1 base, and 2 bases lay outside the gene matches. The CDR3 DNA follows: TGTGCCAGCAGCTTAGGACTAGCGGCTGATACGCAGTATTTT. Its protein is CASSLGLAADTQYF.

V usage is TRBV2 and J usage is TRBJ1-1, with D possibly being TRBD1 (5 bases). This CDR3 is built from 14 residues. Germline V CDR1 and CDR2: SNHLY, FYNNEI. Trimming took off 3 bases at V and 8 bases at J, with 16 bases between the two ends. The DNA of the CDR3 is TGTGCCAGCAGTGACGGGGTTGGGGCGGAAGAAGCTTTCTTT. Translated: CASSDGVGAEEAFF.

On this clone: At one of its ends the junction is not consistent with the germline gene, which may arise from a read error. This chain links TRBV7-2 with TRBJ1-1; D ambiguous. Germline values: CDR1 SGHTA, CDR2 FQGNSA. The CDR3 runs 10 residues. Here the CDR3 reads CASSLGSTDW. CDR3 DNA: TGTGCCAGCAGCTTAGGAAGCACCGACTGG. Supplemented by reference TRBV7-2 and TRBJ1-1, the full variable domain reads GAGVSQSPSNKVTEKGKDVELRCDPISGHTALYWYRQSLGQGLEFLIYFQGNSAPDKSGLPSDRFSAERTGGSVSTLTIQRTQQEDSAVYLCASSLGSTDWGQGTRLTVV.

The J gene is TRBJ2-1, the V gene TRBV4-1; possibly TRBD1 or TRBD2 for D (5 bases each). The CDR3 runs 18 residues. Trimming removed 4 bases from V and 0 bases from J, with 19 bases in between. From germline, CDR1 is MGHRA and CDR2 YSYEKL. The CDR3 nucleotides read TGCGCCAGCAGCCGAAGCTTTGGGGGACCTAGCTCCTACAATGAGCAGTTCTTC. Translating it yields CASSRSFGGPSSYNEQFF.

The chain combines TRBV4-2 with TRBJ2-1; TRBD2 matches at 11 bases. J lost 8 bases, V lost 3 bases, and 9 bases had no gene match. There are 16 residues in the CDR3. Germline V gives CDR1 LGHNA, CDR2 YNFKEQ. CDR3 sequence reads: CASSQGTSGSGYEQFF. The CDR3 DNA reads TGTGCCAGCAGCCAGGGTACTAGCGGGAGTGGCTATGAGCAGTTCTTC.

The V gene is TRBV28, the J gene TRBJ2-7; 11 nucleotides line up with TRBD2. V trimming: 1 base; J trimming: 4 bases; junction bases outside the gene matches: 3. The CDR3 runs 15 residues. The germline V gene has CDR1 MDHEN and CDR2 SYDVKM. The CDR3 is CASSLSASGRYEQYF. As DNA, the CDR3 is TGTGCCAGCAGTTTATCGGCTAGCGGGAGGTACGAGCAGTACTTC.

This clone was recorded once. The chain combines TRBV19 with TRBJ1-2; D call uncertain. Trimming took off 4 bases at V and 1 base at J, with 13 bases between the two ends. The germline V gene encodes CDR1 LNHDA and CDR2 SQIVND (reference sequence). This CDR3 has 15 residues. The CDR3 sequence is CASSTPGTLNYGYTF. The CDR3 nucleotides read TGTGCCAGTAGTACTCCGGGAACCCTTAACTATGGCTACACCTTC.

This clone was seen a few times. V usage is TRBV21-1 and J usage is TRBJ2-7; the tabulated D call, TRBD1, remains unverified against the DNA. TRBV21-1 is tagged as a pseudogene. The CDR3 runs to 15 residues. The CDR3 loop is CASSNRTGRAYEQYF. The DNA for the CDR3 is TGTGCCAGCAGCAATAGGACAGGGAGGGCCTACGAGCAGTACTTC.

The V and J genes are TRBV6-1 and TRBJ1-4, with D perhaps matching TRBD1 (6 bases). Germline V gene data show CDR1 as MNHNS and CDR2 as SASEGT. The V end was cut by 6 bases, the J end by 8 bases, with 16 bases between. The CDR3 is made up of 14 amino acids. The CDR3 region is CASRVTGLQEKLFF. Written as DNA, the CDR3 is TGTGCCAGCAGGGTTACAGGGTTGCAGGAAAAACTGTTTTTT.

CDR3 bases: TGTGCCAGCAGCGTCAGCGGAGACTCCTACAATGAGCAGTTCTTC. Protein sequence: CASSVSGDSYNEQFF. The chain has TRBV9 and TRBJ2-1; a possible D gene is TRBD2 (5 bases). V lost 2 bases to trimming and J lost 0 bases, with 9 bases between them. The CDR3 runs to 15 residues. Per the germline V gene, CDR1 is SGDLS and CDR2 is YYNGEE.

This chain uses TRBV27 with TRBJ1-1, with D uncertain. In germline, CDR1 is MNHEY, CDR2 SMNVEV (reference sequence). This CDR3 spans 11 amino acids. Trimming shortened V by 10 bases and J by 2 bases, and 8 bases separated the two germline ends. The chain's CDR3 is CATRINTEAFF. The CDR3 DNA sequence: TGTGCCACCAGAATAAACACTGAAGCTTTCTTT.

The CDR3 sequence is CASSFPTSGIDTQYF. For the CDR3, the DNA is TGTGCCAGCAGCTTTCCGACTAGCGGGATAGATACGCAGTATTTT. The chain has TRBV5-4 and TRBJ2-3; 11 bases agree with TRBD2. The junction had 4 bases not matched to a gene; V was cut back by 2 bases and J by 5 bases. CDR1 and CDR2 from the germline V gene are SGHNT and YYREEE (reference sequence). This CDR3 comprises 15 residues.

The rearrangement joins TRBV21-1 to TRBJ2-1; TRBD1 is the table's D call, not checked against the DNA. TRBV21-1 is classified as a pseudogene. CDR3 size: 15 residues. The chain's CDR3 is CASSAGHGSYNEQFF. In DNA, the CDR3 is TGTGCCAGCAGCGCAGGACACGGCTCCTACAATGAGCAGTTCTTC.

The V and J genes are TRBV5-6 and TRBJ1-3; possibly TRBD1 for D (6 bases). The germline V gene has CDR1 SGHDT and CDR2 YYEEEE. With 2 bases removed from V and 8 bases from J, the gap between germline ends came to 8 bases. CDR3 size: 12 residues. The CDR3 is CASSFQGYTIYF. The CDR3 coding sequence is TGTGCCAGCAGCTTCCAGGGGTACACCATATATTTT.

V gene TRBV6-1 combines with J gene TRBJ1-1; D gene unclear. Germline assignment: CDR1 MNHNS and CDR2 SASEGT. Trimming stripped 6 bases from V and 1 base from J, with 12 bases between. The CDR3 extends over 14 amino acids. The CDR3 DNA follows: TGTGCCAGCAGCACCGACTCGTGGAACACTGAAGCTTTCTTT. This gives the protein CASSTDSWNTEAFF.

The V gene is TRBV6-5, the J gene TRBJ1-1; tentative D call: TRBD1 (6 bases). Deletions cut 7 bases from V and 3 bases from J, with 12 bases between. Germline-derived CDR1 and CDR2 are MNHEY and SVGAGI. The CDR3 spans 13 residues. The CDR3 loop reads CASNKRGDTEAFF. The CDR3 DNA is TGTGCCAGCAATAAAAGGGGGGACACTGAAGCTTTCTTT.

This rearrangement joins TRBV11-2 to TRBJ2-2; D call uncertain. Looked up from germline, CDR1 is SGHAT and CDR2 is FQNNGV. This CDR3 comprises 17 residues. V shed 6 bases and J shed 0 bases, with 17 bases lying between them. The CDR3 nucleotides read TGTGCCAGCAGTTCCTCCCGTTCCGCTTCGAACACCGGGGAGCTGTTTTTT. The encoded protein is CASSSSRSASNTGELFF.